The T cell receptor beta chain described here comes from a study of blood T cell repertoires in COVID-19. Study-level background: Recovery among Cohort 3 donors was established by two negative PCRs, clearance, or symptom resolution.

V lost 0 bases, J lost 3 bases, and 3 bases stayed unmatched. The CDR3 has 17 residues. Germline assignment: CDR1 SGHAT and CDR2 FQNNGV. Libraries were prepared by immunoSEQ multiplex PCR; TCRdb keeps only in-frame clonotypes and omits some of them. Among about 210,000 clones listed, around 87% were seen once. Participants' reported clinical history set cohort assignment. The sequenced sample consisted of PBMCs or T cells enriched from blood (not recorded which). The sequence was collected from a man aged 30 to 45 in a cohort exposed to, infected with or recovered from COVID-19 (not recorded which). J is TRBJ2-3 and V is TRBV11-2; 13 positions agree with TRBD2. CDR3 nucleotides: TGTGCCAGCAGCTTAGAAGGACTAGCGGGAGTTACAGATACGCAGTATTTT. This encodes CASSLEGLAGVTDTQYF.